A selection of T cell receptor beta chains follows, all from one sample in a study of T-cell memory formation after mild COVID-19. MiXCR, applied by TCRdb to the 5' RACE reads, yields one record per CDR3 protein. The sample includes fewer than 250,000 distinct CDR3 sequences, 15% of them seen just once. Input material: PBMCs or a T cell subset sorted from them (not recorded which). All receptors come from an adult woman who had mild COVID-19 (a few samples of this study predate the infection). Cell type and time point are not known. Both conserved end residues are part of each CDR3. Each record gives: D gene, clone size, J gene, CDR3 length, V gene, CDR3 protein, CDR3 DNA. A D gene is named only where the DNA matches it firmly. Clone size appears in some rows only: once, few, many, or a class for an expanded clone.

NA,few,TRBJ2-1,17,TRBV29-1,CSVDQGKGLSSYNEQFF,TGCAGCGTTGATCAGGGGAAGGGCCTTAGCTCCTACAATGAGCAGTTCTTC
TRBD2,NA,TRBJ2-3,18,TRBV5-1,CASSPVPGLAGTTDTQYF,TGCGCCAGCAGCCCTGTCCCGGGACTAGCGGGGACCACAGATACGCAGTATTTT
NA,many,TRBJ1-5,15,TRBV6-5,CASSKTGTRSQPQHF,TGTGCCAGCAGTAAAACAGGGACGAGGAGTCAGCCCCAGCATTTT
TRBD1,NA,TRBJ1-2,14,TRBV12-3/TRBV12-4,CASSLTGKLNGYTF,TGTGCCAGCAGCCTGACAGGGAAGTTGAACGGCTACACCTTC
NA,few,TRBJ1-1,15,TRBV18,CASSPGRGMNTEAFF,TGTGCCAGCTCACCAGGAAGGGGTATGAACACTGAAGCTTTCTTT
TRBD1,NA,TRBJ1-1,14,TRBV7-9,CASSPDRGGTEAFF,TGTGCCAGCAGTCCCGACAGGGGGGGCACTGAAGCTTTCTTT
NA,few,TRBJ2-3,17,TRBV5-1,CASKSLTAYHSTDTQYF,TGCGCCAGCAAGTCCTTGACGGCCTACCATAGCACAGATACGCAGTATTTT
NA,few,TRBJ2-1,15,TRBV28,CASTMGFLMGAEQFF,TGTGCCAGCACCATGGGTTTTCTGATGGGGGCTGAGCAGTTCTTC
NA,NA,TRBJ2-7,16,TRBV4-3,CASSQDRNGPFYEQYF,TGCGCCAGCAGCCAAGATAGAAACGGTCCTTTCTACGAGCAGTACTTC
NA,NA,TRBJ2-1,11,TRBV6-2/TRBV6-3,CATRDYNEQFF,TGTGCCACCCGAGACTACAATGAGCAGTTCTTC
NA,few,TRBJ1-4,14,TRBV12-3/TRBV12-4,CASSRTATNEKLFF,TGTGCCAGCAGTCGGACAGCAACTAATGAAAAACTGTTTTTT
NA,few,TRBJ1-1,14,TRBV12-3/TRBV12-4,CASSLDGASTEAFF,TGTGCCAGCAGTTTAGATGGGGCTTCCACTGAAGCTTTCTTT
NA,NA,TRBJ1-2,13,TRBV12-3/TRBV12-4,CASSSGKLVGYTF,TGTGCCAGCAGCTCAGGGAAGTTAGTTGGCTACACCTTC
NA,many,TRBJ1-2,13,TRBV12-3/TRBV12-4,CASSLAQNYGYTF,TGTGCCAGCAGTTTAGCGCAGAACTATGGCTACACCTTC
NA,few,TRBJ1-1,13,TRBV29-1,CSGGAGGNTEAFF,TGCAGCGGGGGAGCGGGCGGGAACACTGAAGCTTTCTTT
NA,few,TRBJ2-2,14,TRBV6-5,CASSGPQSTGELFF,TGTGCCAGCAGTGGACCACAGAGCACCGGGGAGCTGTTTTTT
NA,NA,TRBJ1-3,16,TRBV7-9,CASSLSSPYSGNTIYF,TGTGCCAGCAGCTTATCGTCACCGTACTCTGGAAACACCATATATTTT
NA,NA,TRBJ1-2,12,TRBV7-9,CASRSESRGYTF,TGTGCCAGCAGGAGTGAGAGTCGAGGCTACACCTTC
NA,few,TRBJ1-2,12,TRBV3-1,CASSQGAHGYTF,TGTGCCAGCAGCCAAGGGGCCCATGGCTACACCTTC
NA,NA,TRBJ2-1,12,TRBV2,CASSDSYNEQFF,TGTGCCAGCAGTGACTCCTACAATGAGCAGTTCTTC
NA,few,TRBJ2-1,16,TRBV7-3,CASSSQGGVSYNEQFF,TGTGCCAGCAGCTCTCAGGGGGGGGTCTCCTACAATGAGCAGTTCTTC
NA,many,TRBJ1-5,16,TRBV6-1,CASRDLTYFSRQPQHF,TGTGCCAGCAGAGACCTCACTTATTTTAGTAGACAGCCCCAGCATTTT
NA,many,TRBJ1-4,13,TRBV12-3/TRBV12-4,CASMVGRDEKLFF,TGTGCCAGCATGGTGGGTCGGGATGAAAAACTGTTTTTT
NA,NA,TRBJ2-7,12,TRBV5-1,CASSLDQGEQYF,TGCGCCAGCAGCTTGGACCAGGGCGAGCAGTACTTC
NA,NA,TRBJ1-1,15,TRBV10-3,CAIRSGLSGGTEAFF,TGTGCCATCAGATCCGGACTCTCGGGAGGGACTGAAGCTTTCTTT
TRBD1,NA,TRBJ2-2,15,TRBV5-5,CASRPGTGVAGELFF,TGTGCCAGCAGGCCGGGGACAGGGGTGGCCGGGGAGCTGTTTTTT
TRBD2,NA,TRBJ2-1,14,TRBV6-5,CATRRGISYNEQFF,TGTGCCACCCGGCGGGGGATCTCCTACAATGAGCAGTTCTTC
NA,NA,TRBJ1-3,16,TRBV4-1,CASSPAGKSSGNTIYF,TGCGCCAGCAGCCCTGCGGGGAAAAGCTCTGGAAACACCATATATTTT
NA,NA,TRBJ1-1,12,TRBV30,CAWRQIWTEAFF,TGTGCCTGGAGACAGATATGGACTGAAGCTTTCTTT
TRBD2,many,TRBJ2-5,18,TRBV4-2,CASSQDQIAGGIEETQYF,TGTGCCAGCAGCCAAGATCAGATAGCGGGGGGTATCGAAGAGACCCAGTACTTC
TRBD2,NA,TRBJ2-5,17,TRBV5-4,CASSYGTSGRVRETQYF,TGTGCCAGCAGCTACGGGACTAGCGGGAGGGTGCGGGAGACCCAGTACTTC
NA,NA,TRBJ2-7,15,TRBV19,CASSIPGAGTYEQYF,TGTGCCAGTAGTATCCCAGGGGCGGGGACCTACGAGCAGTACTTC
NA,NA,TRBJ2-2,15,TRBV4-1,CASSPEWGLSGELFF,TGCGCCAGCAGCCCCGAATGGGGCCTAAGCGGGGAGCTGTTTTTT
NA,few,TRBJ1-5,14,TRBV12-3/TRBV12-4,CASSRDLSNQPQHF,TGTGCCAGCAGTCGAGACCTTAGCAATCAGCCCCAGCATTTT
NA,few,TRBJ1-2,15,TRBV29-1,CSVCRQQDPVEGYTF,TGCAGCGTTTGTAGGCAACAGGACCCTGTGGAGGGCTACACCTTC
NA,few,TRBJ2-5,16,TRBV29-1,CSVESGSPPLGETQYF,TGCAGCGTTGAGTCGGGGAGCCCCCCCCTGGGGGAGACCCAGTACTTC
NA,few,TRBJ2-1,15,TRBV24-1,CATSDPDRFRNEQFF,TGTGCCACCAGTGATCCTGACAGGTTCCGGAATGAGCAGTTCTTC
NA,NA,TRBJ2-6,16,TRBV4-2,CASSQEGGTGANVLTF,TGTGCCAGCAGCCAAGAAGGGGGGACTGGGGCCAACGTCCTGACTTTC
TRBD1,few,TRBJ2-7,15,TRBV18,CASSTSGTGGAEQYF,TGTGCCAGCTCAACTTCCGGGACAGGGGGCGCCGAGCAGTACTTC
NA,few,TRBJ2-3,16,TRBV20-1,CSAREGFTADTDTQYF,TGCAGTGCTAGAGAGGGTTTCACGGCCGACACAGATACGCAGTATTTT
NA,few,TRBJ2-2,15,TRBV7-3,CASSSKTVPTGELFF,TGTGCCAGCAGCTCCAAAACGGTCCCCACCGGGGAGCTGTTTTTT
NA,NA,TRBJ1-1,13,TRBV29-1,CSALVELNTEAFF,TGCAGCGCCCTTGTGGAACTTAACACTGAAGCTTTCTTT
TRBD2,few,TRBJ2-3,16,TRBV18,CASIQSGATSTDTQYF,TGTGCCAGCATCCAAAGCGGGGCGACGAGCACAGATACGCAGTATTTT
TRBD1,NA,TRBJ2-1,15,TRBV12-3/TRBV12-4,CASSARDRGYNEQFF,TGTGCCAGCAGTGCCCGGGACAGGGGGTACAATGAGCAGTTCTTC
TRBD2,NA,TRBJ2-5,15,TRBV5-5,CASSPTAGDGETQYF,TGTGCCAGCAGCCCGACAGCGGGGGACGGTGAGACCCAGTACTTC
NA,NA,TRBJ2-3,15,TRBV7-2,CASSSFSGRGDTQYF,TGTGCCAGCAGCTCTTTTAGCGGTCGCGGGGATACGCAGTATTTT
TRBD1,NA,TRBJ2-1,13,TRBV5-4,CASSVNRGNEQFF,TGTGCCAGCAGCGTAAACAGGGGTAATGAGCAGTTCTTC